This T cell receptor (beta chain) was retrieved from a study of blood T cell repertoires in COVID-19. For the study at large: Acute and convalescent COVID-19 samples came from the United States, Italy and Spain.

The assay was immunoSEQ multiplex PCR, and TCRdb's table has in-frame clones only and misses some. The sample yields almost 500,000 clones, 80% to 90% seen once. The CDR3 runs 14 residues. In germline, CDR1 is LNHDA, CDR2 SQIVND (reference sequence). After removal of 5 bases from V and 7 bases from J, the junction contained 8 bases not matched to a gene. The sequencing sample was made of PBMCs or T cells enriched from blood (not recorded which). This TCR was sampled from a woman aged 55-70 years who had recovered from COVID-19. The chain uses TRBV19 and TRBJ1-1, with 9 nucleotides matching TRBD1. Here the CDR3 DNA reads TGTGCCAGTAGTCGGGACAGGGAGAGGATTGAAGCTTTCTTT. This gives the protein CASSRDRERIEAFF.